This T cell receptor beta chain was captured by sequencing in a study of blood T cell repertoires in COVID-19. Study details: The analysed material was cDNA or gDNA that came from T cells, B-cell-depleted T cells, or PBMCs.

The CDR3 is made up of 14 amino acids. V lost 6 bases and J lost 6, with 15 bases in between. The germline gives CDR1 SNHLY, CDR2 FYNNEI. TCRdb's table, derived via immunoSEQ multiplex PCR, lists solely in-frame clones and lacks some. The sample records 150,000 to 200,000 clones, approximately 86% being singletons. The clonotype was recovered from a man between 18 and 35 years old with acute or convalescent COVID-19. Sequenced sample: peripheral blood. The chain has TRBV2 and TRBJ1-5; D not resolved. CDR3 in DNA: TGTGCCAGCAGGGCGCCCCGGGAGGTTCAGCCCCAGCATTTT. It is translated as CASRAPREVQPQHF.